This T cell receptor beta chain was identified during a study of Tregs in tolerant kidney transplant recipients. After removal of 5 bases from V and 3 bases from J, the junction contained 3 bases not matched to a gene. The CDR3 is made up of 14 amino acids. Per germline, CDR1 MNHEY and CDR2 SMNVEV (reference sequence). The assay was immunoSEQ multiplex PCR, and TCRdb's table has in-frame clones only and misses some. The table has about 44,000 clones, less than 97% seen once. Remarks on this clone: Its cognate antigen is unknown.

This sequence originates from a human donor in good health. The material sequenced was Tregs from blood cultured with allogeneic cells. V gene TRBV27 combines with J gene TRBJ2-2; TRBD2 aligns across 7 bases. The CDR3 DNA follows: TGTGCCAGCAGTCCACTAGCGTACACCGGGGAGCTGTTTTTT. Translation: CASSPLAYTGELFF.